This T cell receptor (beta chain) is drawn from a study of cytomegalovirus exposure and HLA in healthy donors (dated by TCRdb to the late 2010s). Context from the whole study: According to a later analysis, the 120 or so validation repertoires were produced on the same platform as the 600 to 850 repertoires of the first cohort. The study aimed to test whether signatures of past pathogen exposure could be identified by cataloging public T cell receptors. Besides the first cohort of approximately 710 subjects, a separate validation cohort made up of some 110 different subjects was used. High-throughput TCR immunosequencing, statistical association of individual TCRs with disease status, and machine learning were combined to predict cytomegalovirus infection status. Results the study describes overall, beyond this receptor: A later analysis had no HLA typing for the validation cohort, so co-occurrence there was scored across all 130 or so repertoires. In the study, some 160 TCR beta chains were listed as associated with cytomegalovirus. The authors suggested that the approach could potentially be extended to other disease states and immunological phenotypes. Of the cluster scores, roughly 93% were above 0 in a later analysis, which found that TCRs clustered in the first cohort also tended to co-occur in the 130 or so validation repertoires. In vitro tests confirmed that three of the cytomegalovirus-associated TCR beta chains recognize cytomegalovirus antigens. Across donors, most TCR sequences were observed very rarely, whereas some public TCRs were present in many individuals. The classifier was reported to diagnose cytomegalovirus status with high specificity and sensitivity in both the original cohort and the validation cohort.

The donors were included in the validation cohort of over a hundred subjects, a group kept apart from the approximately 700-subject first cohort. Library preparation employed the immunoSEQ multiplex PCR assay. Turning to the authors' computational methods: A statistical classification framework was developed to diagnose cytomegalovirus status using the catalog of TCR beta chain sequences. In TCRdb, the immuneACCESS table is reduced to in-frame sequences with V and J assigned. These tables do not hold every clone; where another copy was compared, an unresolved V gene accounts for under half, and the others remain unexplained. The V and J calls and clone size come from that table; D and trimming were worked out from the DNA. The sample includes tens of thousands of clones, with about 91% observed a single time. The ten largest account for under 1.5% of the sample. This clone was seen a handful of times. Its antigen is not yet known. Base-call qualities are not available, and no considerably larger clone is one nucleotide away.

The clonotype was recovered from a man aged 18 to 35 in good health and CMV-seronegative. Sample: PBMCs.

CDR3 protein: CASSAQGARNTEAFF. Here is the DNA: TGTGCCAGCAGTGCACAGGGGGCAAGGAACACTGAAGCTTTCTTT. The rearranged segments are TRBV2 and TRBJ1-1, with TRBD1 matching 9 junction bases. Per the germline V gene, SNHLY is the CDR1 and FYNNEI is the CDR2. V ends up 4 bases short and J 1 base short, with an unmatched junction base count of 4. The CDR3 contains 15 residues, cysteine and phenylalanine counted. CDR3 DNA only is kept here, 45 bases in frame from base 1.